This entry describes one T cell receptor beta chain. In the authors' workflow: Reference gene primer amplification gave estimated nucleated cell counts. Measured with immunoSEQ multiplex PCR; TCRdb has only the in-frame clones, and not every one. The V and J calls and the clone size are those of that table, but D and trimming were determined from the DNA. The top ten clones hold roughly 6% of a sample with tens of thousands of clones, around 90% of them seen once. The CDR3 runs to 14 residues. CDR1 and CDR2 (germline): SGHTA, FQGNSA. Trimming left V 5 bases short and J 1 base short, with 11 bases between. These data belong to a study of blood T cell repertoires in COVID-19. Study-wide background: Material from acute and convalescent COVID-19 was sourced from the United States, Italy and Spain. PBMCs, B-cell-depleted T cells, or T cells provided the cDNA or gDNA that made up the material.

Sequenced input: peripheral blood. The receptor comes from a woman of 80 years or more with acute or convalescent COVID-19. The chain uses TRBV7-2 and TRBJ2-5, with D possibly matching TRBD1 (6 bases). CDR3 sequence: CASSPDRAQETQYF. CDR3 coding DNA: TGTGCCAGCAGCCCGGACAGAGCCCAAGAGACCCAGTACTTC.